These 9 T cell receptor beta chains were sequenced from one sample in a study of blood T cell repertoires in COVID-19. This table comes from immunoSEQ multiplex PCR, and its TCRdb copy is limited to in-frame clones, with some not included. The sample holds around 130,000 clones, 85% to 90% seen once. The sequenced sample consisted of peripheral blood. These receptors were obtained from a man between 65 and 85 years old with active or convalescent COVID-19.

The V gene is TRBV6-5, the J gene TRBJ1-3, with D unresolved. This CDR3 spans 14 amino acids. Germline V lookup: CDR1 MNHEY, CDR2 SVGAGI. The V end was cut by 6 bases, the J end by 0 bases, with 9 bases between. The CDR3 nucleotides are TGTGCCAGCAGCCAGGTGAGCTCTGGAAACACCATATATTTT. Its translation is CASSQVSSGNTIYF.

The chain links TRBV6-5 to TRBJ1-2; 7 bases line up with TRBD1. Germline-derived CDR1 and CDR2 are MNHEY and SVGAGI. The CDR3 runs 13 residues. V gave up 6 bases and J gave up 8 bases; unmatched junction bases: 9. CDR3 loop: CASRLGQSRGYTF. The CDR3 DNA reads TGTGCCAGCAGACTGGGACAGTCTCGAGGCTACACCTTC.

The V and J genes are TRBV18 and TRBJ1-1; 7 bases are a match to TRBD1. Germline assignment: CDR1 KGHSH and CDR2 LQKENI. The CDR3 spans 16 residues. Trimming took 3 bases from V and 0 from J; bases not matched to a gene: 7. CDR3 coding DNA: TGTGCCAGCTCACCTACAGGGGTACCGTTGAACACTGAAGCTTTCTTT. Protein: CASSPTGVPLNTEAFF.

This chain connects TRBV6-1 to TRBJ2-5, with 10 bases aligning to TRBD2. V trimming: 1 base; J trimming: 5 bases; junction bases outside the gene matches: 7. Germline CDR1 and CDR2: MNHNS and SASEGT. The CDR3 runs to 16 residues. This CDR3 is CASSEEAGGPWETQYF. CDR3 DNA sequence: TGTGCCAGCAGTGAAGAAGCGGGAGGGCCGTGGGAGACCCAGTACTTC.

V and J are TRBV27 and TRBJ2-1; 14 bases are a match to TRBD2. The CDR3 is 17 amino acids. J was trimmed by 7 bases and V by 5 bases; bases with no gene match: 10. Germline-derived CDR1 and CDR2 are MNHEY and SMNVEV (reference sequence). CDR3 protein: CASSQAGTSGSPNEQFF. CDR3 nucleotide sequence: TGTGCCAGCAGTCAAGCCGGGACTAGCGGGAGCCCTAATGAGCAGTTCTTC.

This chain links TRBV5-1 with TRBJ2-3; 7 nucleotides line up with TRBD2. The junction had 0 bases not matched to a gene; V was cut back by 0 bases and J by 5 bases. The CDR3 runs 13 residues. CDR1 and CDR2 from the germline V gene are SGHRS and YFSETQ. CDR3 region: CASSLAGGDTQYF. CDR3 sequence (DNA): TGCGCCAGCAGCTTGGCGGGGGGAGATACGCAGTATTTT.

The chain recombines TRBV28 with TRBJ2-2, with 7 bases fitting TRBD2. The trim removed 5 bases at V and 1 base at J, leaving 4 bases unmatched. The CDR3 consists of 15 residues. Germline V CDR1 and CDR2: MDHEN, SYDVKM. CDR3 sequence reads: CASSGASGNTGELFF. The CDR3 coding sequence is TGTGCCAGCAGTGGGGCTAGCGGGAACACCGGGGAGCTGTTTTTT.

This clone was counted a few times. The chain employs TRBV5-6 and TRBJ2-2; 9 positions agree with TRBD1. Unmatched junction bases numbered 3, after V lost 4 bases and J lost 2 bases. CDR1 SGHDT and CDR2 YYEEEE come from the germline V gene. The CDR3 consists of 15 residues. CDR3 loop: CASSTTGGNTGELFF. CDR3 nucleotide sequence: TGTGCCAGCAGCACGACAGGGGGTAACACCGGGGAGCTGTTTTTT.

This rearrangement joins TRBV3-1 (or the pseudogene TRBV3-2) to TRBJ2-1, with D perhaps TRBD2 (6 bases). This CDR3 is 14 amino acids long. V shed 1 base and J shed 6 bases, with 10 bases lying between them. The germline gives CDR1 LGHDT, CDR2 YNNKEL (reference sequence). The CDR3 DNA follows: TGTGCCAGCAGCCAAGCAGGAGGGTTCAATGAGCAGTTCTTC. It specifies CASSQAGGFNEQFF.